This T cell receptor (beta chain) was sequenced during a study of blood T cell repertoires in COVID-19. Across the study: Sources were T cells, B-cell-depleted T cells, or PBMCs; the material itself was cDNA or gDNA.

The assay was immunoSEQ multiplex PCR, and TCRdb's table has in-frame clones only and misses some. Of fewer than 130,000 clones detected, roughly 80% appear once; the ten largest clones hold less than 25%. Of note for this clone: At the DNA level, this CDR3 is encoded by other sequences in the same sample as well.

This CDR3 is 14 amino acids long. Germline V gene data show CDR1 as SGHRS and CDR2 as YFSETQ. V lost 0 bases and J 2 bases, leaving 7 bases between the germline ends. The source material was peripheral blood. The sequence was collected from a man between 65 and 80 years old with active or convalescent COVID-19. This chain joins TRBV5-1 and TRBJ2-3, with D perhaps matching TRBD2 (5 bases). Written as DNA, the CDR3 is TGCGCCAGCAGCTTGGGCCGGGACACAGATACGCAGTATTTT. Translating gives CASSLGRDTDTQYF. Variable domain in full (rest from reference TRBV5-1 and TRBJ2-3): KAGVTQTPRYLIKTRGQQVTLSCSPISGHRSVSWYQQTPGQGLQFLFEYFSETQRNKGNFPGRFSGRQFSNSRSEMNVSTLELGDSALYLCASSLGRDTDTQYFGPGTRLTVL.